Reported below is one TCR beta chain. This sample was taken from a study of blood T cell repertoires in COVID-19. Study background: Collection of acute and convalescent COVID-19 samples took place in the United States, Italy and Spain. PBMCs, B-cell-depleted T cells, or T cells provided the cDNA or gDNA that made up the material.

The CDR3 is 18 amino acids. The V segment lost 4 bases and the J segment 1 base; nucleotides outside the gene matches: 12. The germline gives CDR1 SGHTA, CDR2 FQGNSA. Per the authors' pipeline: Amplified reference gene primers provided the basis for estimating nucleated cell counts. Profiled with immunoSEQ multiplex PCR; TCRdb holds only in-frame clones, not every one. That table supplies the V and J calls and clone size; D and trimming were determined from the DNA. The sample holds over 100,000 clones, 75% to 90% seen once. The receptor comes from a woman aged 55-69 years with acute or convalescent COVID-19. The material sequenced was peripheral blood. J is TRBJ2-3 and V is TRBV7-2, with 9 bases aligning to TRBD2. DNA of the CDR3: TGTGCCAGCAGCTCCTCCGTCGGGACTAGCTTCGGCACAGATACGCAGTATTTT. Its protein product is CASSSSVGTSFGTDTQYF.